The 14 T cell receptor beta chains in this list originate from one sample, sequenced in a study of blood T cell repertoires in COVID-19. The repertoire was sequenced with immunoSEQ multiplex PCR; TCRdb's copy has only in-frame clones and lacks some. The sample yields approximately 52,000 clones, 85% seen once. The sequencing sample was made of peripheral blood. These receptor sequences come from a human donor in a cohort sampled during active COVID-19.

This clone has only one observation. The chain uses TRBV18 and TRBJ1-1; 7 nucleotides agree with TRBD1. In germline, CDR1 is KGHSH, CDR2 LQKENI. Losses at the gene ends were 5 bases for V and 7 bases for J; bases not matched to a gene: 7. The CDR3 spans 13 residues. The DNA of the CDR3 is TGTGCCAGCTCAGTAGGGACAGACAGTGAAGCTTTCTTT. Protein product: CASSVGTDSEAFF.

This sequence joins TRBV18 and TRBJ2-2, with D maybe TRBD2 (5 bases). This CDR3 contains 13 residues. The germline gives CDR1 KGHSH, CDR2 LQKENI. Trimming pared 0 bases from V and 7 bases from J, leaving 6 bases between. CDR3 nucleotide sequence: TGTGCCAGCTCACCACCGGCGGGCGGGGAGCTGTTTTTT. This sequence encodes CASSPPAGGELFF.

The rearrangement uses TRBV29-1 and TRBJ2-6; D might be TRBD1 (5 bases). CDR1 and CDR2 from the germline V gene are SQVTM and ANQGSEA. V was shortened by 6 bases and J by 2 bases, with 14 bases between the two germline ends. There are 15 residues in the CDR3. Written as DNA, the CDR3 is TGCAGCGTAACGGACACCGCACCTGGGGCCAACGTCCTGACTTTC. Its protein is CSVTDTAPGANVLTF.

This clone came up a few times. The rearrangement links TRBV30 to TRBJ1-1; 8 bases line up with TRBD1. Germline CDR1 and CDR2: GTSNPN and SVGIG (reference sequence). The CDR3 is made up of 14 amino acids. With V trimmed by 0 bases and J by 9 bases, 9 bases remained unmatched. The CDR3 loop reads CAWSVVRDRTKAFF. As DNA, the CDR3 is TGTGCCTGGAGTGTAGTTAGGGACAGGACAAAAGCTTTCTTT.

The chain couples TRBV11-2 to TRBJ2-1; 9 bases are a match to TRBD2. The CDR3 covers 14 residues. V shed 5 bases, J shed 12 bases, and the junction held 11 bases outside the gene matches. CDR1 and CDR2 (germline): SGHAT, FQNNGV. The CDR3 sequence: CASSSSGLAFWQFF. Written as DNA, the CDR3 is TGTGCCAGCAGCAGCTCGGGACTAGCCTTCTGGCAGTTCTTC.

The chain joins TRBV5-1 to TRBJ2-3; D ambiguous. The CDR3 sequence is 15 residues long. Germline loops: CDR1 SGHRS, CDR2 YFSETQ. V gave up 0 bases and J gave up 1 base, with 9 bases separating them. The CDR3 bases are TGCGCCAGCAGCTTGGCCGGGTCCGGCACAGATACGCAGTATTTT. Translation gives CASSLAGSGTDTQYF.

The rearrangement joins TRBV5-1 to TRBJ1-4, with D possibly matching TRBD1 (6 bases). The CDR3 extends over 14 amino acids. V lost 3 bases to trimming and J lost 0 bases, with 6 bases between them. Per germline, CDR1 SGHRS and CDR2 YFSETQ. The CDR3 DNA reads as TGCGCCAGCAGCTGGACAGCAACTAATGAAAAACTGTTTTTT. It codes for CASSWTATNEKLFF.

V is TRBV5-4 and J is TRBJ2-5, with TRBD2 identical over 11 bases. V shed 3 bases, J shed 0 bases, and the junction held 4 bases outside the gene matches. The V gene's germline CDR1 is SGHNT and CDR2 YYREEE (reference sequence). The CDR3 runs 16 residues. This chain's CDR3 is CASSSPGLADQETQYF. CDR3 in DNA: TGTGCCAGCAGCTCTCCGGGACTAGCGGACCAAGAGACCCAGTACTTC.

The gene calls are TRBV28 and TRBJ2-2, with 10 bases that match TRBD2. V was pared by 3 bases and J by 6 bases, with 7 bases of the junction left unmatched. From germline, CDR1 is MDHEN and CDR2 SYDVKM. This CDR3 spans 16 amino acids. The CDR3 protein is CASSFIRLAGAGELFF. The CDR3 DNA follows: TGTGCCAGCAGTTTTATCCGGCTAGCGGGAGCCGGGGAGCTGTTTTTT.

This chain links TRBV9 with TRBJ2-3; TRBD2 aligns across 8 bases. Germline assignment: CDR1 SGDLS and CDR2 YYNGEE. The CDR3 sequence is 15 residues long. V lost 2 bases to trimming and J lost 5 bases; unmatched junction nucleotides: 7. CDR3 sequence (DNA): TGTGCCAGCAGCGTCACCGGGACTAGTGTAGATACGCAGTATTTT. Its protein product is CASSVTGTSVDTQYF. The full variable domain, rest sourced from reference TRBV9 and TRBJ2-3, is DSGVTQTPKHLITATGQRVTLRCSPRSGDLSVYWYQQSLDQGLQFLIQYYNGEERAKGNILERFSAQQFPDLHSELNLSSLELGDSALYFCASSVTGTSVDTQYFGPGTRLTVL.

J is TRBJ2-1 and V is TRBV19; 8 bases fit TRBD2. Unmatched junction bases numbered 11, after V lost 7 bases and J lost 6 bases. Germline V gene lookup returns CDR1 LNHDA and CDR2 SQIVND (reference sequence). CDR3 length equals 15 residues. DNA of the CDR3: TGTGCCAGTACCCCAAGGGGACTAGTTGCCAATGAGCAGTTCTTC. Amino acids: CASTPRGLVANEQFF. Combining the CDR3 with reference TRBV19 and TRBJ2-1 gives the whole variable domain DGGITQSPKYLFRKEGQNVTLSCEQNLNHDAMYWYRQDPGQGLRLIYYSQIVNDFQKGDIAEGYSVSREKKESFPLTVTSAQKNPTAFYLCASTPRGLVANEQFFGPGTRLTVL.

A single count supports this clone. V is TRBV28 and J is TRBJ2-3; the match to TRBD2 covers 7 bases. The CDR3 runs 16 residues. CDR1 and CDR2 (germline): MDHEN, SYDVKM. Trimming at V came to 6 bases and at J to 5 bases, leaving 14 bases not matched to a gene. For the CDR3, the DNA is TGTGCCAGCAGGGGGCTAGCGGTAAACGCGGGAGATACGCAGTATTTT. It is translated as CASRGLAVNAGDTQYF. The entire variable domain, with the rest obtained from reference TRBV28 and TRBJ2-3, is as follows: DVKVTQSSRYLVKRTGEKVFLECVQDMDHENMFWYRQDPGLGLRLIYFSYDVKMKEKGDIPEGYSVSREKKERFSLILESASTNQTSMYLCASRGLAVNAGDTQYFGPGTRLTVL.

This chain uses TRBV5-1 with TRBJ2-2, with D possibly TRBD2 on 6 matching bases. This CDR3 comprises 13 residues. CDR1 and CDR2 (germline): SGHRS, YFSETQ. Deletions cut 7 bases from V and 4 bases from J, with 11 bases between. CDR3 sequence reads: CASYRDFTGELFF. The CDR3 region has the DNA TGCGCCAGCTACCGGGACTTCACCGGGGAGCTGTTTTTT.

Here the CDR3 DNA reads TGTGCCATCAGTGAGGGACGGACTAGCGGGGGCTACGAGCAGTACTTC. It translates to CAISEGRTSGGYEQYF. The V gene is TRBV10-3, the J gene TRBJ2-7; 13 positions agree with TRBD2. The CDR3 runs 16 residues. V was pared by 2 bases and J by 3 bases, with 4 bases of the junction left unmatched. Germline V gene lookup returns CDR1 ENHRY and CDR2 SYGVKD.